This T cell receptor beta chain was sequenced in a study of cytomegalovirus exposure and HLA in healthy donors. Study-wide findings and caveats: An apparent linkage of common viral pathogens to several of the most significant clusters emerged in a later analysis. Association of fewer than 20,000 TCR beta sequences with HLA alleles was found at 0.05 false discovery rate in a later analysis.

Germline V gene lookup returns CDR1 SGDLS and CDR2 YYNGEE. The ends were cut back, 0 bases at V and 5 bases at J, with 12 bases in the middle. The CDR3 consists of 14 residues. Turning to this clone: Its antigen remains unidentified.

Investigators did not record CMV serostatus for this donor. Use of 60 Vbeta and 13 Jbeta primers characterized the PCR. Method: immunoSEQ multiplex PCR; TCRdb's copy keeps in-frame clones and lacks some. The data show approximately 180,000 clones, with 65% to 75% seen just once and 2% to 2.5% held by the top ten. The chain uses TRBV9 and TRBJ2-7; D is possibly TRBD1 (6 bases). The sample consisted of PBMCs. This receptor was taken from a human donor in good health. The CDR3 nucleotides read TGTGCCAGCAGCGTAGCAGGGGTCGGTGACGAGCAGTACTTC. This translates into CASSVAGVGDEQYF.